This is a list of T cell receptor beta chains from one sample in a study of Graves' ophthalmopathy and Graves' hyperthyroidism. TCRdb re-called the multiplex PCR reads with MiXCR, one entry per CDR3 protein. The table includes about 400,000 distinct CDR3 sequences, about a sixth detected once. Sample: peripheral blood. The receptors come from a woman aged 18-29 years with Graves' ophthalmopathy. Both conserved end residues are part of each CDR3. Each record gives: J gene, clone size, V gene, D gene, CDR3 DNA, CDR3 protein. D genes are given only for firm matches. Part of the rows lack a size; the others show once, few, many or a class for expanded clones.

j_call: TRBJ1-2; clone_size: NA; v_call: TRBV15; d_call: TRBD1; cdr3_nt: TGTGCCACCAGCAGGGAGACAGGGGGCCCTAACTATGGCTACACCTTC; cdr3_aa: CATSRETGGPNYGYTF
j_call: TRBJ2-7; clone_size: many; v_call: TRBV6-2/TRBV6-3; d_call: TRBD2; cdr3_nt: TGTGCCAGCGGGACTAGCGAGACCTACGAGCAGTACTTC; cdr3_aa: CASGTSETYEQYF
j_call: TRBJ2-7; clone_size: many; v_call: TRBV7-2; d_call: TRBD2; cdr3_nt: TGTGCCAGCAGCTTAGCGGTCGGGGGGGGCTACGAGCAGTACTTC; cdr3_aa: CASSLAVGGGYEQYF
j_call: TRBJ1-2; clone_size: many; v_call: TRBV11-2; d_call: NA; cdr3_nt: TGTGCCAGCAGCTTAGGGGGAAAGGGGCGTAACTATGGCTACACCTTC; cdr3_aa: CASSLGGKGRNYGYTF
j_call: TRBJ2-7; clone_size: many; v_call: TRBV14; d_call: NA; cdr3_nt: TGTGCCAGCAGCCGCGGACAGCCCTCCTACGAGCAGTACTTC; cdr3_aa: CASSRGQPSYEQYF
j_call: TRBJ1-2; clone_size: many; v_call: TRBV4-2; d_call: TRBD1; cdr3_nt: TGTGCCAGCAGCCAAGATTTCGCCGGGACAGGGACCGGCTACACCTTC; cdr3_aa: CASSQDFAGTGTGYTF
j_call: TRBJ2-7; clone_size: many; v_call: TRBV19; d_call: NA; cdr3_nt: TGTGCCAGTAGTATTGGCGCAGGGAGGTACGAGCAGTACTTC; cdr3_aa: CASSIGAGRYEQYF
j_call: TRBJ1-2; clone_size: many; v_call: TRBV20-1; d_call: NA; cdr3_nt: TGCAGTGCTAGTGCCCCCCGAGGGATGGGCGGGGTATTC; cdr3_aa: CSASAPRGMGGVF
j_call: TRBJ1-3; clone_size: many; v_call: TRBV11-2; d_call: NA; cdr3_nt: TGTGCCAGCAGCTTCAGGGTAAATCGTGGAAACACCATATATTTT; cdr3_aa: CASSFRVNRGNTIYF
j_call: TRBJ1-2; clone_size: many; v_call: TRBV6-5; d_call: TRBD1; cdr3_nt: TGTGCCAGCAGGATAGGACAGGGGGCAGGGTATGGCTACACCTTC; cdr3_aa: CASRIGQGAGYGYTF
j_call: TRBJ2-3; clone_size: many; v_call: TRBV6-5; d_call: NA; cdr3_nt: TGTGCCAGCAGTTACGAGGGTCCTTCGGATACGCAGTATTTT; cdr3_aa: CASSYEGPSDTQYF
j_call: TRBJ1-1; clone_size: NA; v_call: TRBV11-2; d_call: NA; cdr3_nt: TGTGCCAGCAGCTTAGTGGGACAAAGTTACACTGAAGCTTTCTTT; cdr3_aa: CASSLVGQSYTEAFF
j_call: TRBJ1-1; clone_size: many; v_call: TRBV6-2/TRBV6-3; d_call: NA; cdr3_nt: TGTGCCAGCAGCTACGGGGGGCAAGCGAACACTGAAGCTTTCTTT; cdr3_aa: CASSYGGQANTEAFF
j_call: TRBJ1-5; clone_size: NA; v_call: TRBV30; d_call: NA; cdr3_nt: TGTGCCTGGAGAGGGCATAATAATCAGCCCCAGCATTTT; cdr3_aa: CAWRGHNNQPQHF
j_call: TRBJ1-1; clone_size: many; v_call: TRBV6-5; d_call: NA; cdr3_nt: TGTGCCAGCAGACGCCGGGAGCAAGAAGCTTTCTTT; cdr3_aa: CASRRREQEAFF
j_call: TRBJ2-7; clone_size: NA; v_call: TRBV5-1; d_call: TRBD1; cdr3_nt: TGCGCCAGCAGAAGCTGGACAGGGGGCTCCTACGAGCAGTACTTC; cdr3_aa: CASRSWTGGSYEQYF
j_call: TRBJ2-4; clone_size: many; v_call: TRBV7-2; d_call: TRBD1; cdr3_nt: TGTACCAGCAGCTTAGTGGCAGGGGGCGACATTCAGTACTTC; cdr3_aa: CTSSLVAGGDIQYF
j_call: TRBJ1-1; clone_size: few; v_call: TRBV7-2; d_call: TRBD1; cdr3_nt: TGTGCCAGCAGCTCGCAAGGGACAGTTGCTTTCTTT; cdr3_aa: CASSSQGTVAFF